What follows are 5 T cell receptor beta chains derived from one specimen sequenced in a study of monozygotic twins with inflammatory bowel disease (dated by TCRdb to about 2019). Receptor libraries were prepared by 5' RACE. Sequenced on an Illumina HiSeq 2500. TCRdb reprocessed the reads into one record per CDR3 protein sequence, lacking DNA. The table of this sample itemizes fewer than 400,000 distinct CDR3 sequences. Jointly, the top ten make up 5.5% to 6.5% of the sample. The sample consisted of blood. The receptor source for this set is a human donor with ulcerative colitis or Crohn's disease, or a healthy co-twin of an affected twin (not recorded which).

V gene TRBV4-3 combines with J gene TRBJ1-4; lacking DNA, the TRBD1 call made by TCRdb goes unchecked. Per the germline V gene, CDR1 is LGHNA and CDR2 is YSLEER. The CDR3 covers 17 residues. The CDR3 protein is CASSPAAPGQPPEKLFF.

The chain is built from TRBV6-2 or TRBV6-3 and TRBJ1-5; TCRdb's D call, TRBD1, is unchecked because there is no DNA. Germline V gene lookup returns CDR1 MNHEY and CDR2 SVGEGT. CDR3 length: 15 residues. CDR3 sequence: CASRKGQYSNQPQHF.

V is TRBV24-1 and J is TRBJ2-1; TCRdb gives TRBD1 as the D gene, but with no DNA this cannot be confirmed. The V gene's germline CDR1 is KGHDR and CDR2 SFDVKD. CDR3 size: 17 residues. The CDR3 is CATSDPPGREKYNEQFF.

This CDR3 is CASSVSTPQNHEQYF. J is TRBJ2-7 and V is TRBV2. This CDR3 has 15 amino acids. The germline V gene has CDR1 SNHLY and CDR2 FYNNEI.

The chain uses TRBV7-9 and TRBJ2-6. This CDR3 contains 16 residues. Germline V lookup: CDR1 SEHNR, CDR2 FQNEAQ (reference sequence). The chain's CDR3 is CASSLASGVGANVLTF.